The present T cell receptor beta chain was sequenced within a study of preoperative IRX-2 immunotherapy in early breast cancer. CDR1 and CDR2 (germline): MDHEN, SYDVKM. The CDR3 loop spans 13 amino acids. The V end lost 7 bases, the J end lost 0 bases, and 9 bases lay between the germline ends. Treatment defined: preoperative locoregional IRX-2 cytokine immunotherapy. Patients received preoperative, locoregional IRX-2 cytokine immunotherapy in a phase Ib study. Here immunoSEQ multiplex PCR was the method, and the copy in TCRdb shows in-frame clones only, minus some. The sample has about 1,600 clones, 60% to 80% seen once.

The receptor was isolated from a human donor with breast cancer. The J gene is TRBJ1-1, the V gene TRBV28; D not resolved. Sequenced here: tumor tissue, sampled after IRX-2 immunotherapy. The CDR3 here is CASTPNLNTEAFF. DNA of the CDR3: TGTGCCAGCACCCCAAATTTGAACACTGAAGCTTTCTTT.